The 19 T cell receptor beta chains below all came from one sample that was sequenced in a study of CD8 T cells in Susac syndrome. Random hexamers served to reverse transcribe roughly 0.5 to 1 ug RNA. TCRdb re-called the immunoSEQ multiplex PCR reads through MiXCR, storing one row per CDR3 protein. The sample records about 47,000 distinct CDR3 sequences, nearly 95% being singletons. The sequencing sample was made of CD8+ T cells from PBMCs. The receptor set was obtained from a human donor in good health.

The chain uses TRBV14 and TRBJ2-7; 11 positions match TRBD2. V was clipped by 2 bases and J by 2 bases; unmatched bases: 2. Germline V CDR1 and CDR2: SGHDN, FVKESK. The CDR3 is 15 residues long. CDR3 loop: CASSQTTSGAYEQYF. Here the CDR3 DNA reads TGTGCCAGCAGCCAAACGACTAGCGGGGCCTACGAGCAGTACTTC.

V usage is TRBV6-4 and J usage is TRBJ1-2, with D hard to call. There are 14 residues in the CDR3. With 0 bases removed from V and 4 bases from J, the gap between germline ends came to 9 bases. The germline V gene has CDR1 MRHNA and CDR2 SNTAGT. CDR3 protein: CASSDSGMGYGYTF. The CDR3, as DNA: TGTGCCAGCAGTGACTCCGGGATGGGCTATGGCTACACCTTC.

This clonotype has just one count. The chain is built from TRBV30 and TRBJ1-1; D not certain. V was trimmed by 5 bases and J by 8 bases, leaving 9 bases between them. Germline V lookup: CDR1 GTSNPN, CDR2 SVGIG (reference sequence). This CDR3 has 10 amino acids. This CDR3 reads CAWESVEAFF. CDR3 bases: TGTGCCTGGGAGTCGGTGGAAGCTTTCTTT.

V and J are TRBV27 and TRBJ1-3; a weak D match, TRBD1 (6 bases). Germline CDR1 and CDR2: MNHEY and SMNVEV (reference sequence). V dropped 0 bases and J dropped 1 base, with 10 bases sitting between them. The CDR3 is made up of 16 amino acids. The CDR3 nucleotides read TGTGCCAGCAGTTTATCTTTGGGGGCTTCTGGAAACACCATATATTTT. Translation gives CASSLSLGASGNTIYF.

The chain links TRBV30 to TRBJ2-3, with D maybe TRBD2 (6 bases). Germline CDR1 is GTSNPN and CDR2 is SVGIG (reference sequence). V gave up 2 bases and J gave up 2 bases, with 11 bases separating them. This CDR3 has 14 amino acids. CDR3: CAWSMEGITDTQYF. The DNA for the CDR3 is TGTGCCTGGAGTATGGAGGGGATCACAGATACGCAGTATTTT.

The chain joins TRBV27 to TRBJ1-2; D may be TRBD1 (6 bases). CDR1 and CDR2 from the germline V gene are MNHEY and SMNVEV (reference sequence). The CDR3 has 16 amino acids. The V gene lost 4 bases and the J gene lost 0 bases, with 15 bases spanning the gap. CDR3 region: CASSSAQGPTNYGYTF. The CDR3, as DNA: TGTGCCAGCAGTTCGGCCCAGGGGCCCACTAACTATGGCTACACCTTC.

The CDR3 sequence is CASSYFQGLVGELFF. In DNA, the CDR3 is TGTGCCAGCAGCTACTTCCAGGGATTGGTCGGGGAGCTGTTTTTT. This rearrangement joins TRBV11-2 to TRBJ2-2; maybe TRBD1 (5 bases). There are 15 residues in the CDR3. Trimming pared 4 bases from V and 7 bases from J, leaving 16 bases between. The V gene's germline CDR1 is SGHAT and CDR2 FQNNGV.

This clonotype has just a few counts. This sequence joins TRBV7-9 and TRBJ2-7; 8 bases line up with TRBD2. Germline assignment: CDR1 SEHNR and CDR2 FQNEAQ (reference sequence). There are 16 residues in the CDR3. V shed 5 bases, J shed 2 bases, and the junction held 11 bases outside the gene matches. CDR3 in DNA: TGTGCCAGCAGCGACGGGGGTAGCGGGAACACCTACGAGCAGTACTTC. Translating gives CASSDGGSGNTYEQYF.

CDR3 region: CAWSGFGESAEAFF. The CDR3 coding sequence is TGTGCCTGGAGCGGTTTCGGGGAGTCCGCTGAAGCTTTCTTT. The chain recombines TRBV30 with TRBJ1-1; D gene uncertain. Germline V lookup: CDR1 GTSNPN, CDR2 SVGIG (reference sequence). The V end lost 3 bases, the J end lost 6 bases, and 17 bases lay between the germline ends. The CDR3 spans 14 residues.

J is TRBJ2-1 and V is TRBV7-9; 9 bases align to TRBD1. Germline assignment: CDR1 SEHNR and CDR2 FQNEAQ (reference sequence). Unmatched junction bases numbered 9, after V lost 4 bases and J lost 8 bases. This CDR3 has 15 amino acids. CDR3 bases: TGTGCCAGCAGCTCAGATGTGGACAGGGGACATGAGCAGTTCTTC. It codes for CASSSDVDRGHEQFF.

The chain recombines TRBV4-1 with TRBJ2-1; D call uncertain. V was pared by 1 base and J by 0 bases, with 13 bases between. The CDR3 totals 17 residues. In germline, CDR1 is MGHRA, CDR2 YSYEKL. The CDR3 sequence: CASSQVGSQYSYNEQFF. CDR3 DNA: TGCGCCAGCAGCCAAGTAGGCAGCCAATACTCCTACAATGAGCAGTTCTTC.

This chain links TRBV12-3 or TRBV12-4 with TRBJ2-3; D ambiguous. Trimming left V 0 bases short and J 6 bases short, with 16 bases between. The CDR3 is 16 residues long. CDR3 DNA sequence: TGTGCCAGCAGTTTAGCGGCCTCTCGGCCCTCCGATACGCAGTATTTT. Protein sequence: CASSLAASRPSDTQYF.

The count of this clonotype is one. The V gene is TRBV5-6, the J gene TRBJ1-1, with a tentative D call TRBD1 (6 bases). This CDR3 has 15 residues. The V gene lost 4 bases and the J gene lost 0 bases, with 13 bases spanning the gap. Germline lookup yields CDR1 SGHDT and CDR2 YYEEEE. CDR3 sequence: CASSPTGTLNTEAFF. The DNA for the CDR3 is TGTGCCAGCAGCCCGACCGGGACACTGAACACTGAAGCTTTCTTT.

The gene calls are TRBV2 and TRBJ2-2; no clear D gene. This CDR3 region has 12 residues. Trimming cost V 10 bases and J 7 bases, with 13 bases left between them. Germline lookup yields CDR1 SNHLY and CDR2 FYNNEI. Here the CDR3 DNA reads TGTGCCACCACGGTCGTTGGCGGGGAGCTGTTTTTT. Translation: CATTVVGGELFF.

The chain joins TRBV4-1 to TRBJ2-1, with 8 nucleotides matching TRBD2. Germline values: CDR1 MGHRA, CDR2 YSYEKL. V lost 7 bases to trimming and J lost 5 bases; unmatched junction nucleotides: 7. There are 14 residues in the CDR3. The chain's CDR3 is CASKGGRINNEQFF. CDR3 in DNA: TGCGCCAGCAAGGGCGGGAGGATAAACAATGAGCAGTTCTTC.

Remarks on this clonotype: Mismatch with germline at one junction end may stem from a read error. This chain joins TRBV20-1 and TRBJ1-1; D is uncertain. The CDR3 has 15 amino acids. Germline lookup yields CDR1 DFQATT and CDR2 SNEGSKA (reference sequence). The CDR3, as DNA: TGCAGTGCTAGAGGCAGGTGGGTCGTGAATACTGAAGCTTTCTTT. Its protein product is CSARGRWVVNTEAFF.

This sequence joins TRBV7-9 and TRBJ2-7, with no clear D. The CDR3 sequence is 12 residues long. The V gene lost 2 bases and the J gene lost 4 bases, with 6 bases spanning the gap. Germline-derived CDR1 and CDR2 are SEHNR and FQNEAQ (reference sequence). The CDR3: CASSLTEYEQYF. In DNA form, the CDR3 reads TGTGCCAGCAGCTTAACCGAGTACGAGCAGTACTTC. The variable domain in full, completed from reference TRBV7-9 and TRBJ2-7, reads DTGVSQNPRHKITKRGQNVTFRCDPISEHNRLYWYRQTLGQGPEFLTYFQNEAQLEKSRLLSDRFSAERPKGSFSTLEIQRTEQGDSAMYLCASSLTEYEQYFGPGTRLTVT.

The J gene is TRBJ2-7, the V gene TRBV7-9; tentative D call: TRBD2 (6 bases). From germline, CDR1 is SEHNR and CDR2 FQNEAQ (reference sequence). Between the trimmed V and J ends, which lost 4 bases and 3 bases, there was a span of 10 bases. The CDR3 covers 13 residues. The CDR3 DNA follows: TGTGCCAGCAGCTCGGGACTTGACTACGAGCAGTACTTC. This codes for CASSSGLDYEQYF.

This clonotype came up once. The J gene is TRBJ2-7, the V gene TRBV30; tentatively, D is TRBD2 (6 bases). This CDR3 has 14 residues. CDR1 and CDR2 from the germline V gene are GTSNPN and SVGIG (reference sequence). V was trimmed by 3 bases and J by 5 bases, leaving 17 bases between them. The CDR3 nucleotides are TGTGCCTGGAGCGGGGGACGGGGAATGGACGAGCAGTACTTC. Amino acid sequence: CAWSGGRGMDEQYF.